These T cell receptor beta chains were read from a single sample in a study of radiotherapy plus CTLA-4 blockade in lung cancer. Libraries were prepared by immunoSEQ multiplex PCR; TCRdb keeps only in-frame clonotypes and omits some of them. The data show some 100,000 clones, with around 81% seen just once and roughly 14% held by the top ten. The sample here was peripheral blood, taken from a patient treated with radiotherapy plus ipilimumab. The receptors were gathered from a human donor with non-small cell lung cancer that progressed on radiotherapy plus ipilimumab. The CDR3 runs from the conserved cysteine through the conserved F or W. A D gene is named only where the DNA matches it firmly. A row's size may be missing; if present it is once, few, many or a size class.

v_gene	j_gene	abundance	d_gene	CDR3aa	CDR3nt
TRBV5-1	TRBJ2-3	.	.	CASSWTSGPGTDTQYF	TGCGCCAGCAGCTGGACCAGCGGGCCAGGCACAGATACGCAGTATTTT
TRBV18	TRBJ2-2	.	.	CASSPTGGTGELFF	TGTGCCAGCTCACCCACAGGTGGCACCGGGGAGCTGTTTTTT
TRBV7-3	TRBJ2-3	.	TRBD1	CASSPGTGSDTQYF	TGTGCCAGCAGCCCTGGGACAGGGTCAGATACGCAGTATTTT
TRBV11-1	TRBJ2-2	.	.	CASSPTDSNTGELFF	TGTGCCAGCAGCCCGACTGACTCGAACACCGGGGAGCTGTTTTTT
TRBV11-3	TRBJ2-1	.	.	CASSTGLNNEQFF	TGTGCCAGCAGCACGGGGCTCAACAATGAGCAGTTCTTC
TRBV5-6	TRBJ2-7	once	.	CASSLRESHEQYF	TGTGCCAGCAGCCTCCGGGAGTCCCACGAGCAGTACTTC
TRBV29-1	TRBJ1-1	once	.	CSASDSLEAFF	TGCAGCGCATCGGACAGCCTTGAAGCTTTCTTT
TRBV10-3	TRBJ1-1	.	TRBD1	CAISEPRDRWNTEAFF	TGTGCCATCAGTGAGCCCCGGGACAGATGGAACACTGAAGCTTTCTTT
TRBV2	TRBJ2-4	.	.	CASSDRGTGGKNIQYF	TGTGCCAGCAGTGATAGGGGGACCGGTGGCAAAAACATTCAGTACTTC
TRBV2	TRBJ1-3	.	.	CASSEDGGGSGNTIYF	TGTGCCAGCAGTGAAGATGGGGGCGGCTCTGGAAACACCATATATTTT
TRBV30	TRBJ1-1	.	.	CAQTVNTEAFF	TGTGCCCAAACAGTGAACACTGAAGCTTTCTTT
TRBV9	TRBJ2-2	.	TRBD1	CASSVEGYLTGGNTGELFF	TGTGCCAGCAGCGTAGAAGGTTATTTGACAGGGGGGAACACCGGGGAGCTGTTTTTT
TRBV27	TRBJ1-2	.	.	CASRATRGDYGYTF	TGTGCCAGCAGGGCGACCCGCGGGGACTATGGCTACACCTTC
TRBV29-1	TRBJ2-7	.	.	CSARAGIQGHEQYF	TGCAGCGCCAGGGCCGGAATACAGGGCCACGAGCAGTACTTC
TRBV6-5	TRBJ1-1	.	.	CASSYETGEAFF	TGTGCCAGCAGTTATGAGACAGGTGAAGCTTTCTTT
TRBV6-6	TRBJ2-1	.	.	CASSTRMGLHNEQFF	TGTGCCAGCAGTACGAGGATGGGCCTTCACAATGAGCAGTTCTTC
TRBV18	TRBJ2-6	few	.	CASSPIGGSGANVLTF	TGTGCCAGCTCACCAATAGGGGGCTCTGGGGCCAACGTCCTGACTTTC
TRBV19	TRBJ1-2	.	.	CASSIAAYGYTF	TGTGCCAGTAGTATAGCAGCCTATGGCTACACCTTC
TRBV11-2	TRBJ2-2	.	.	CASSSGTQNTGELFF	TGTGCCAGCAGCTCCGGGACGCAGAACACCGGGGAGCTGTTTTTT
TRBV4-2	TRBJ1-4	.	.	CASSQGQGRNEKLFF	TGTGCCAGCAGCCAAGGGCAGGGGCGGAATGAAAAACTGTTTTTT
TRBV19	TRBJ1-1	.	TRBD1	CASSRQGRGAFF	TGTGCCAGTAGTAGACAGGGTAGGGGAGCTTTCTTT
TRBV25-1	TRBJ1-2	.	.	CASSEHMNFGYTF	TGTGCCAGCAGTGAACACATGAATTTTGGCTACACCTTC
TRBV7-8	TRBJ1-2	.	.	CASSQKRENYGYTF	TGTGCCAGCAGCCAGAAGAGGGAGAACTATGGCTACACCTTC
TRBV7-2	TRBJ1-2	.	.	CASERGMSGYTF	TGTGCCAGCGAACGGGGGATGTCTGGCTACACCTTC
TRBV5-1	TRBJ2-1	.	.	CASSWEPAANPHEQFF	TGCGCCAGCAGCTGGGAGCCAGCGGCCAATCCCCATGAGCAGTTCTTC
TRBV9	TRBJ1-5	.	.	CASSATQGSNQPQHF	TGTGCCAGCAGCGCCACCCAGGGATCCAATCAGCCCCAGCATTTT
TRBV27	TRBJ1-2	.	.	CASRSLPPQAPREYGYTF	TGTGCCAGCAGGAGTTTACCCCCTCAGGCACCGAGGGAGTATGGCTACACCTTC
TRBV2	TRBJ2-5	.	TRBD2	CASSDKRGLETQYF	TGTGCCAGCAGTGATAAGCGGGGGTTGGAGACCCAGTACTTC
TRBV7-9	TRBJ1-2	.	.	CASSLGLGRAPNYGYTF	TGTGCCAGCAGCTTAGGGCTTGGGAGGGCCCCTAACTATGGCTACACCTTC
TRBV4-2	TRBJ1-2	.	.	CASSLGRQETNYGYTF	TGTGCCAGCAGCCTTGGGCGCCAGGAGACTAACTATGGCTACACCTTC
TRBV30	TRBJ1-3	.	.	CAWSGFFGNTIYF	TGTGCCTGGAGTGGTTTCTTTGGAAACACCATATATTTT
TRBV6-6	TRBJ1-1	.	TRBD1	CASSYGTGVTEAFF	TGTGCCAGCAGTTACGGGACAGGGGTCACTGAAGCTTTCTTT
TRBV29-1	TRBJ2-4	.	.	CSVEDIPGHPNIQYF	TGCAGCGTTGAAGATATCCCGGGACACCCAAACATTCAGTACTTC